What follows is one T cell receptor (beta chain) and its context. The antigen remains undetermined. This CDR3 has 13 amino acids. From germline, CDR1 is LNHNV and CDR2 YYDKDF (reference sequence). V dropped 5 bases and J dropped 3; count of bases not matched to a gene: 4. These data are taken from a study of yellow fever vaccine responses in identical twins. Findings of the study overall: After vaccination, twins' T cell response reportedly seemed partly convergent, partly personalized.

TCRdb recomputed calls from the RT-PCR reads with MiXCR, one row per CDR3 protein. The data hold about 10,000 distinct CDR3 sequences, with 70% to 90% observed a single time. Sequencing was performed on T cells from blood (PBMCs), unsorted or a sorted subset (not recorded which), taken before or after yellow fever vaccination (not recorded which). The chain employs TRBV15 and TRBJ2-7; 7 bases map to TRBD2. The clonotype was recovered from a woman aged 18-29 years who received the yellow fever vaccine. The CDR3 reads CATSSGTNYEQYF. Here the CDR3 DNA reads TGTGCCACCAGCTCCGGGACTAACTACGAGCAGTACTTC.